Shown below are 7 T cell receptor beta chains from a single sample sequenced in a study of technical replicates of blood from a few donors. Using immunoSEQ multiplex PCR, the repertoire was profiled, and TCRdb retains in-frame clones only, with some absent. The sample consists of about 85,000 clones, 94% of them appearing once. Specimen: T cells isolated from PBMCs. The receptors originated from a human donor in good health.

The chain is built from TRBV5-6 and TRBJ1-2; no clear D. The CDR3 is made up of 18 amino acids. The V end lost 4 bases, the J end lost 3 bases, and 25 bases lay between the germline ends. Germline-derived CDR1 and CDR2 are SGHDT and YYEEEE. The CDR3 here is CASSPPIRSKDDYYGYTF. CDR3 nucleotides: TGTGCCAGCAGCCCTCCCATAAGGTCGAAAGACGACTACTATGGCTACACCTTC.

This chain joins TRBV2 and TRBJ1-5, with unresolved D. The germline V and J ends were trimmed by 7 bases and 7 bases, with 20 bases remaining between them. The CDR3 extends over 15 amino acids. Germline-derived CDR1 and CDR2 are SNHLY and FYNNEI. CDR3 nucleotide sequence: TGTGCCAGCAAATCAATATCAGGTTCTGGCCAGCCCCAGCATTTT. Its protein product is CASKSISGSGQPQHF.

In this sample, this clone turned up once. CDR3: CASSKGSFMYSGGRTYEQYF. In nucleotides, the CDR3 is TGTGCCAGCAGCAAAGGTTCCTTTATGTATTCCGGCGGGAGGACCTACGAGCAGTACTTC. J is TRBJ2-7 and V is TRBV21-1; the table's D call, TRBD2, has no DNA check behind it. TRBV21-1 is labeled a pseudogene. CDR3 length: 20 amino acids.

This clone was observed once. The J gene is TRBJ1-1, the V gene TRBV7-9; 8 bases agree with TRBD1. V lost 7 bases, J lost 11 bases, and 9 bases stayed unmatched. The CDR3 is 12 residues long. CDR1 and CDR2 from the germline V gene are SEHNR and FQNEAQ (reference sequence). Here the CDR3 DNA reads TGTGCCAGCACCCTTTCGGACAGGGTGGCTTTCTTT. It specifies CASTLSDRVAFF.

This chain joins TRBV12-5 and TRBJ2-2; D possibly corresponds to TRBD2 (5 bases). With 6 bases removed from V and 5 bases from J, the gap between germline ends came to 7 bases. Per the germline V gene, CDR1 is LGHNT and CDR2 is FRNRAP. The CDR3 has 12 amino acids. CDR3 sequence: CASGEETGELFF. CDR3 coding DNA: TGTGCTAGTGGGGAGGAGACCGGGGAGCTGTTTTTT.

CDR3 amino acids: CSVRQGRGLENTEAFF. In nucleotides, the CDR3 is TGCAGCGTGAGACAGGGCAGGGGACTAGAGAACACTGAAGCTTTCTTT. This chain links TRBV29-1 with TRBJ1-1; 7 nucleotides line up with TRBD1. This CDR3 is 16 amino acids long. The V gene's germline CDR1 is SQVTM and CDR2 ANQGSEA. Unmatched junction bases numbered 14, after V lost 6 bases and J lost 1 base.

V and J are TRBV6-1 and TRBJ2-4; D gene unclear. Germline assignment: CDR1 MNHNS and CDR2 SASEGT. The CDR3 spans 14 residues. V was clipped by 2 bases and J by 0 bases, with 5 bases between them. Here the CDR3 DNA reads TGTGCCAGCAGTGAATGGCTAGCCAAAAACATTCAGTACTTC. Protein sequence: CASSEWLAKNIQYF.